Listed here are 20 T cell receptor beta chains from one sample, sequenced in a study of blood T cells in healthy people across ages. Alongside a J-beta primer mix, a sample-barcoded 5' primer served in a second PCR lasting roughly 6 to 11 cycles. TCRdb independently ran MiXCR on the 5' RACE reads; one entry per CDR3 protein. The sample lists about 630,000 distinct CDR3 sequences; over 20% were seen once. The sequencing sample was made of blood. The origin of the receptors is a man between 65 and 85 years old in good health.

The chain has TRBV2 and TRBJ2-5; TRBD1 might be the D (5 bases). The V and J ends lost 3 bases and 9 bases respectively, with 11 bases between them. CDR3 size: 12 residues. CDR1 SNHLY and CDR2 FYNNEI come from the germline V gene. The CDR3 coding sequence is TGTGCCAGCAGTGATTCGAAGGGGCCCCAGTACTTC. It yields the protein CASSDSKGPQYF.

This clonotype has more than one count but fewer than ten. V usage is TRBV5-1 and J usage is TRBJ2-5; TRBD1 aligns across 8 bases. Germline V CDR1 and CDR2: SGHRS, YFSETQ. J gave up 5 bases and V 3 bases, and 3 bases lay outside the gene matches. This CDR3 comprises 13 residues. CDR3 DNA sequence: TGCGCCAGCAGCTCGACAGGGGATGAGACCCAGTACTTC. This codes for CASSSTGDETQYF.

This clonotype was picked up a small number of times. This chain connects TRBV20-1 to TRBJ2-3; the D gene is possibly TRBD2 (6 bases). CDR1 is DFQATT, CDR2 SNEGSKA, per germline (reference sequence). This CDR3 spans 15 amino acids. V lost 2 bases and J lost 0, with 12 bases in between. Here the CDR3 reads CSARLGTPSTDTQYF. Here the CDR3 DNA reads TGCAGTGCTAGACTCGGGACTCCAAGCACAGATACGCAGTATTTT.

The table lists this clonotype with a few counts. The chain combines TRBV20-1 with TRBJ2-5; 10 bases match TRBD2. The assigned J gene may be wrong: the sequence end matches TRBJ2-7 better. The CDR3 is made up of 14 amino acids. The germline V gene has CDR1 DFQATT and CDR2 SNEGSKA (reference sequence). The CDR3 loop is CSARASGSDHEQYF. In DNA form, the CDR3 reads TGCAGTGCTAGAGCTAGCGGGAGTGATCACGAGCAGTACTTC.

This clonotype appeared a few times. A read error may account for a junction end that differs from germline. This chain connects TRBV29-1 to TRBJ2-3, with no clear D. CDR3 length: 10 amino acids. The germline V gene has CDR1 SQVTM and CDR2 ANQGSEA. CDR3 amino acids: CSGGSDMQYF. For the CDR3, the DNA is TGCAGCGGTGGGTCAGATATGCAGTATTTT.

This clonotype was seen just once. CDR3 nucleotides: TGTGCCAGCAGTTGCTCGAGGCTAGCGAGCACAGATACGCAGTATTTT. Protein: CASSCSRLASTDTQYF. The gene calls are TRBV6-5 and TRBJ2-3, with D possibly TRBD2 on 6 matching bases. This CDR3 has 16 residues. CDR1 is MNHEY and CDR2 is SVGAGI in the germline V gene. The germline V and J ends were trimmed by 4 bases and 0 bases, with 14 bases remaining between them.

This clonotype was recorded many times. The rearrangement joins TRBV5-1 to TRBJ2-7; TRBD2 matches at 9 bases. The CDR3 covers 14 residues. Germline V CDR1 and CDR2: SGHRS, YFSETQ. V dropped 0 bases and J dropped 7; count of bases not matched to a gene: 5. For the CDR3, the DNA is TGCGCCAGCAGCTTGGTAGCGGGAGAGGAGGAGCAGTACTTC. It codes for CASSLVAGEEEQYF.

This chain joins TRBV2 and TRBJ2-4, with no clear D. V was pared by 7 bases and J by 2 bases, with 9 bases between. This CDR3 contains 13 residues. Per germline, CDR1 SNHLY and CDR2 FYNNEI. The CDR3 loop reads CASKTEPKNIQYF. In DNA form, the CDR3 reads TGTGCCAGCAAAACAGAACCCAAAAACATTCAGTACTTC.

The chain uses TRBV12-3 or TRBV12-4 and TRBJ2-5; 11 nucleotides agree with TRBD2. The J call may be faulty, since TRBJ2-1 better matches the DNA end. The CDR3 contains 14 residues. The CDR3 DNA is TGTGCCAGCAGGGCCGGGACTAGCGGAAGCGGGCAGTTCTTC. Its translation is CASRAGTSGSGQFF.

There are a few counts of this clonotype. The V gene is TRBV3-1, the J gene TRBJ2-3, with 7 bases fitting TRBD2. Unmatched junction bases numbered 3, after V lost 3 bases and J lost 0 bases. This CDR3 region has 15 residues. Germline CDR1 reads LGHDT; CDR2 reads YNNKEL (reference sequence). CDR3 DNA: TGTGCCAGCAGCCAGAGCGGGACTAGCACAGATACGCAGTATTTT. This sequence encodes CASSQSGTSTDTQYF.

V is TRBV20-1 and J is TRBJ2-5; 7 nucleotides agree with TRBD1. Germline V lookup: CDR1 DFQATT, CDR2 SNEGSKA (reference sequence). Trimming took 1 base from V and 3 from J; bases not matched to a gene: 5. There are 14 residues in the CDR3. The CDR3 DNA sequence: TGCAGTGCTAGAGTCTGGGACAGAGAAGAGACCCAGTACTTC. Its protein product is CSARVWDREETQYF.

The chain uses TRBV7-8 and TRBJ1-4, with a possible D match to TRBD1 (5 bases). The CDR3 totals 14 residues. From germline, CDR1 is SGHVS and CDR2 FQNEAQ. The V and J ends lost 2 bases and 8 bases respectively, with 12 bases between them. Here the CDR3 reads CASSLQGGKEKLFF. In DNA, the CDR3 is TGTGCCAGCAGCTTACAGGGAGGGAAGGAAAAACTGTTTTTT.

This clonotype appeared a few times. Here the CDR3 DNA reads TGTGCCAGCAGTTTTTCCCAAGGGCCGACCCAGTACTTC. It translates to CASSFSQGPTQYF. The gene calls are TRBV28 and TRBJ2-5; D remains unclear. The CDR3 has 13 residues. Germline CDR1 reads MDHEN; CDR2 reads SYDVKM. Trimming took off 3 bases at V and 7 bases at J, with 12 bases between the two ends.

The chain links TRBV5-6 to TRBJ1-4; weak D call: TRBD1 (5 bases). The CDR3 extends over 15 amino acids. Germline loops: CDR1 SGHDT, CDR2 YYEEEE. With 4 bases removed from V and 0 bases from J, the gap between germline ends came to 10 bases. CDR3 coding DNA: TGTGCCAGCAGCAAAGGACAAACAACTAATGAAAAACTGTTTTTT. It codes for CASSKGQTTNEKLFF. Looking up the rest from reference TRBV5-6 and TRBJ1-4 gives the full variable domain: DAGVTQSPTHLIKTRGQQVTLRCSPKSGHDTVSWYQQALGQGPQFIFQYYEEEERQRGNFPDRFSGHQFPNYSSELNVNALLLGDSALYLCASSKGQTTNEKLFFGSGTQLSVL.

The J gene is TRBJ2-5, the V gene TRBV7-9, with D uncertain. This CDR3 comprises 15 residues. Germline assignment: CDR1 SEHNR and CDR2 FQNEAQ (reference sequence). Deletions cut 2 bases from V and 1 base from J, with 11 bases between. The DNA for the CDR3 is TGTGCCAGCAGCTTAAGCAATGGAGCCCAAGAGACCCAGTACTTC. It codes for CASSLSNGAQETQYF.

With respect to this clonotype: This clone may be a read error of a much larger clone one base away. V usage is TRBV20-1 and J usage is TRBJ2-7; 7 bases map to TRBD1. The germline V gene encodes CDR1 DFQATT and CDR2 SNEGSKA (reference sequence). This CDR3 contains 12 residues. This chain's CDR3 is CGVGTVPYEQYF. The CDR3 DNA reads TGCGGTGTGGGGACAGTCCCCTACGAGCAGTACTTC.

The V gene is TRBV6-4, the J gene TRBJ2-7; D gene unclear. This CDR3 is built from 8 residues. Germline V lookup: CDR1 MRHNA, CDR2 SNTAGT. Trimming left V 5 bases short and J 9 bases short, with 2 bases between. The DNA for the CDR3 is TGTGCCAGCAGTCGGCAGTACTTC. Translation gives CASSRQYF.

The chain employs TRBV9 and TRBJ2-3; no definite D call. Trimming shortened V by 3 bases and J by 2 bases, and 7 bases separated the two germline ends. Germline CDR1 is SGDLS and CDR2 is YYNGEE. The length of the CDR3 is 13 residues. The CDR3 region is CASSGTDTDTQYF. As DNA, the CDR3 is TGTGCCAGCAGCGGGACCGACACAGATACGCAGTATTTT.

This clonotype was seen at least ten times. The rearrangement joins TRBV9 to TRBJ2-5; D might be TRBD1 (6 bases). CDR1 is SGDLS, CDR2 YYNGEE, per germline. With 0 bases removed from V and 0 bases from J, the gap between germline ends came to 9 bases. The CDR3 extends over 15 amino acids. The CDR3 DNA follows: TGTGCCAGCAGCGTAGGAGGGGGAGACCAAGAGACCCAGTACTTC. Encoded protein: CASSVGGGDQETQYF.

The J gene is TRBJ2-7, the V gene TRBV10-3, with 10 bases matching TRBD2. The germline V gene has CDR1 ENHRY and CDR2 SYGVKD. J was trimmed by 2 bases and V by 8 bases; bases with no gene match: 3. This CDR3 has 13 amino acids. The CDR3 reads CAIRLAGAYEQYF. DNA for the CDR3: TGTGCCATCCGGCTAGCGGGGGCCTACGAGCAGTACTTC.